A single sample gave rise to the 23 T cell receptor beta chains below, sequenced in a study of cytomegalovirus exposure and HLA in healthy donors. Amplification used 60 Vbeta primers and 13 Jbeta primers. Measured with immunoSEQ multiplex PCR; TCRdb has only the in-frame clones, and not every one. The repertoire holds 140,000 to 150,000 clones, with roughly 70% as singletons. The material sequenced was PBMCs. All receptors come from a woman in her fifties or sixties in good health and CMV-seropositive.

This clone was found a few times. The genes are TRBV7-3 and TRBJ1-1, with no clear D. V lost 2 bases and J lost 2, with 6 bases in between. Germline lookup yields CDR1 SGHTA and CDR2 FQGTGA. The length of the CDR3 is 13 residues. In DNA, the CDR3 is TGTGCCAGCAGCTTAGGAGCTAACACTGAAGCTTTCTTT. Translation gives CASSLGANTEAFF.

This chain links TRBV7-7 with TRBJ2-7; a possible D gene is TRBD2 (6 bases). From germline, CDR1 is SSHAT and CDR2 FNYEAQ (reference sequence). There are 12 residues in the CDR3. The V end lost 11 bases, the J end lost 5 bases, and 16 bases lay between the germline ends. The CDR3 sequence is CAGGVHPHEQYF. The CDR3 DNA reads TGTGCCGGCGGGGTCCATCCCCACGAGCAGTACTTC. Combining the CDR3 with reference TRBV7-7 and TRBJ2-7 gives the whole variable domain GAGVSQSPRYKVTKRGQDVTLRCDPISSHATLYWYQQALGQGPEFLTYFNYEAQPDKSGLPSDRFSAERPEGSISTLTIQRTEQRDSAMYRCAGGVHPHEQYFGPGTRLTVT.

The CDR3 region has the DNA TGTGCCAGCAGAAACAGGGGCACTGAAGCTTTCTTT. This codes for CASRNRGTEAFF. The gene calls are TRBV2 and TRBJ1-1; TRBD1 matches 7 bases. Per the germline V gene, CDR1 is SNHLY and CDR2 is FYNNEI. V was clipped by 6 bases and J by 4 bases; unmatched bases: 2. The CDR3 length is 12 residues.

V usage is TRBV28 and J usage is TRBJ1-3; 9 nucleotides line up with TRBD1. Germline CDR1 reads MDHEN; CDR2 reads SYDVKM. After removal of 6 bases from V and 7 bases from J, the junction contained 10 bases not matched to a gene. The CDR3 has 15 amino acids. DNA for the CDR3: TGTGCCAGCAGCGAACAGGGGGCGAGGAGTAACACCATATATTTT. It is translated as CASSEQGARSNTIYF. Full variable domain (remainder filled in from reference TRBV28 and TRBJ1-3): DVKVTQSSRYLVKRTGEKVFLECVQDMDHENMFWYRQDPGLGLRLIYFSYDVKMKEKGDIPEGYSVSREKKERFSLILESASTNQTSMYLCASSEQGARSNTIYFGEGSWLTVV.

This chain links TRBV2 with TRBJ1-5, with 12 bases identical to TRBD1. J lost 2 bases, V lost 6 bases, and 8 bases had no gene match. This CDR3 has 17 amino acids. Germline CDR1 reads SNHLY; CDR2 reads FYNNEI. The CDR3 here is CASRGDRGLGGNQPQHF. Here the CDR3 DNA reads TGTGCCAGCAGGGGGGACAGGGGGCTAGGGGGCAATCAGCCCCAGCATTTT. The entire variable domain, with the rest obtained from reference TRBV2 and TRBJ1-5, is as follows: EPEVTQTPSHQVTQMGQEVILRCVPISNHLYFYWYRQILGQKVEFLVSFYNNEISEKSEIFDDQFSVERPDGSNFTLKIRSTKLEDSAMYFCASRGDRGLGGNQPQHFGDGTRLSIL.

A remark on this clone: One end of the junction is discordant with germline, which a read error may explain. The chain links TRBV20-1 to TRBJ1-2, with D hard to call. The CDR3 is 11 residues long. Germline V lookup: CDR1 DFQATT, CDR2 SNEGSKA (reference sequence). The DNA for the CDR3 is TGCAGTGCTTTCGACACCTATGGCTACCCCTTC. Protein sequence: CSAFDTYGYPF.

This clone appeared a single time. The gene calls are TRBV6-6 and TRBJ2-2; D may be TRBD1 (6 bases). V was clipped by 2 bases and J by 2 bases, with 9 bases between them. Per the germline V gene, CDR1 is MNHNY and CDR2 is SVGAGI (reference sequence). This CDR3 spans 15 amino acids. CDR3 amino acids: CASSYGQINTGELFF. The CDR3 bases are TGTGCCAGCAGTTACGGACAGATTAACACCGGGGAGCTGTTTTTT.

The CDR3 here is CASSLDPGGGEQYF. CDR3 DNA sequence: TGTGCCAGCAGCTTAGATCCGGGAGGGGGGGAGCAGTACTTC. The chain recombines TRBV11-2 with TRBJ2-7; 8 positions match TRBD2. The CDR3 sequence is 14 residues long. In germline, CDR1 is SGHAT, CDR2 FQNNGV. The trim removed 0 bases at V and 7 bases at J, leaving 5 bases unmatched.

The chain's CDR3 is CASSTIQGADYGYTF. The CDR3 DNA is TGTGCCAGCAGCACTATACAGGGGGCTGACTATGGCTACACCTTC. V gene TRBV6-1 combines with J gene TRBJ1-2, with 9 bases fitting TRBD1. V shed 6 bases, J shed 3 bases, and the junction held 8 bases outside the gene matches. Per the germline V gene, CDR1 is MNHNS and CDR2 is SASEGT. The CDR3 extends over 15 amino acids.

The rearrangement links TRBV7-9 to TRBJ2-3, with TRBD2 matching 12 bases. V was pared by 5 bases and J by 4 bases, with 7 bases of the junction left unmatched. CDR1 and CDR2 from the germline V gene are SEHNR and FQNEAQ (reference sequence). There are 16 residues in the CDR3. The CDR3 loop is CASSRRLAGEADTQYF. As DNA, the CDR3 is TGTGCCAGCAGCCGCCGACTAGCGGGAGAGGCAGATACGCAGTATTTT. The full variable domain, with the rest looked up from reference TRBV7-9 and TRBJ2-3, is DTGVSQNPRHKITKRGQNVTFRCDPISEHNRLYWYRQTLGQGPEFLTYFQNEAQLEKSRLLSDRFSAERPKGSFSTLEIQRTEQGDSAMYLCASSRRLAGEADTQYFGPGTRLTVL.

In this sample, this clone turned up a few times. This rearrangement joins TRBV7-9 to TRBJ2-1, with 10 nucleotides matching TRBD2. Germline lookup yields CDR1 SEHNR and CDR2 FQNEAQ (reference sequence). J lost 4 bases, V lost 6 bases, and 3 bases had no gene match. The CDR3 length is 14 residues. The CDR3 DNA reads TGTGCCAGCAGAACTAGCGGGACTTACAATGAGCAGTTCTTC. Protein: CASRTSGTYNEQFF. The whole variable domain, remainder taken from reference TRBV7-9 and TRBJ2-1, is DTGVSQNPRHKITKRGQNVTFRCDPISEHNRLYWYRQTLGQGPEFLTYFQNEAQLEKSRLLSDRFSAERPKGSFSTLEIQRTEQGDSAMYLCASRTSGTYNEQFFGPGTRLTVL.

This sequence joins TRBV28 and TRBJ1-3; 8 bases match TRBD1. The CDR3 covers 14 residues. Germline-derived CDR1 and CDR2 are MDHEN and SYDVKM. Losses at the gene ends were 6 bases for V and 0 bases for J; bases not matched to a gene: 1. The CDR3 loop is CASSQGASGNTIYF. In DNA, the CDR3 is TGTGCCAGCAGCCAGGGGGCCTCTGGAAACACCATATATTTT.

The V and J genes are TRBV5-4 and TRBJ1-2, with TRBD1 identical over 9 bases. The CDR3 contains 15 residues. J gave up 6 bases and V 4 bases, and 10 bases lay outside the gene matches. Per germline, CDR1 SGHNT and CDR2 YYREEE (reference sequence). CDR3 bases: TGTGCCAGCAGCATAGATAGGACAGGGGTGGATGGCTACACCTTC. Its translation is CASSIDRTGVDGYTF.

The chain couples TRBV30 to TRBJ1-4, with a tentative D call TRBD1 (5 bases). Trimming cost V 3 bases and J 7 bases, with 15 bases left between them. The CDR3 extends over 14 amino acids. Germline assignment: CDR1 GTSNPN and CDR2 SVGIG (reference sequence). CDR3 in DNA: TGTGCCTGGAGGGCCGGGACTGCCGTTGAAAAACTGTTTTTT. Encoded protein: CAWRAGTAVEKLFF.

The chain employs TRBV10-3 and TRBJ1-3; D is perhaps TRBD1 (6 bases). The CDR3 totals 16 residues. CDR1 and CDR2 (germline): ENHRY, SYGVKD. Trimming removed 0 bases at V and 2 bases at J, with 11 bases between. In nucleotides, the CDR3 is TGTGCCATCAGTGAGTCGGGCGGACAGCCTGGAAACACCATATATTTT. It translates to CAISESGGQPGNTIYF.

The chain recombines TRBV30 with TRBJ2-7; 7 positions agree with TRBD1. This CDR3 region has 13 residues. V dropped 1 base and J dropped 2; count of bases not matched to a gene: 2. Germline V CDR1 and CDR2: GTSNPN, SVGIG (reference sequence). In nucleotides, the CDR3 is TGTGCCTGGAGTGACAGGGGTACCTACGAGCAGTACTTC. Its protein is CAWSDRGTYEQYF.

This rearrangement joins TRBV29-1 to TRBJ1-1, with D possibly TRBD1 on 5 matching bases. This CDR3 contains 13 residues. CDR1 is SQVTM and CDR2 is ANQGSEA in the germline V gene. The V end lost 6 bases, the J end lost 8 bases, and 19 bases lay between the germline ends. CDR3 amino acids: CSVQNGRDSEAFF. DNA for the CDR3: TGCAGCGTCCAAAACGGCAGGGATTCCGAAGCTTTCTTT.

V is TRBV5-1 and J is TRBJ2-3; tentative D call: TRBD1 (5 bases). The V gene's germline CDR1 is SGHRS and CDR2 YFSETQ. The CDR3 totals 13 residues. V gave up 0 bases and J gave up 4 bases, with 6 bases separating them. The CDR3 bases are TGCGCCAGCAGCTTGGAGGGGTCAGATACGCAGTATTTT. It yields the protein CASSLEGSDTQYF.

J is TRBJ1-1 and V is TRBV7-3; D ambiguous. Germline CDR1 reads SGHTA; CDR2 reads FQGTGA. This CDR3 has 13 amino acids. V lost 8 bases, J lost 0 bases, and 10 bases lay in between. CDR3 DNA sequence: TGTGCCAGCGGGCAGGCGATGAACACTGAAGCTTTCTTT. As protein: CASGQAMNTEAFF.

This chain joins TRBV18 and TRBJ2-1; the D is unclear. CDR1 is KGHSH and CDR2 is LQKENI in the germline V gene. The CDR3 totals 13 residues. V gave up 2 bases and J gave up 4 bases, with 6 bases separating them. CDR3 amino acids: CASSPWAYNEQFF. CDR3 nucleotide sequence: TGTGCCAGCTCACCATGGGCGTACAATGAGCAGTTCTTC.

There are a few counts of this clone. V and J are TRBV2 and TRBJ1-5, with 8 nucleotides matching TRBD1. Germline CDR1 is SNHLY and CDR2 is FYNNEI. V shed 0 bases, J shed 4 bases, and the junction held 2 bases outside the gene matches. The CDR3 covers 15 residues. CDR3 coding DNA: TGTGCCAGCAGTGAAGCCCGACAGGGGAATCAGCCCCAGCATTTT. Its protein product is CASSEARQGNQPQHF.

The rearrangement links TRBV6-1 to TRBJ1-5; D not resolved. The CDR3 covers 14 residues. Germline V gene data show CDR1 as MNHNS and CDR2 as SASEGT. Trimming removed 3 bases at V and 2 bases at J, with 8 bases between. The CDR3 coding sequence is TGTGCCAGCAGTGACTTCGGGGGCAATCAGCCCCAGCATTTT. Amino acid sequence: CASSDFGGNQPQHF.

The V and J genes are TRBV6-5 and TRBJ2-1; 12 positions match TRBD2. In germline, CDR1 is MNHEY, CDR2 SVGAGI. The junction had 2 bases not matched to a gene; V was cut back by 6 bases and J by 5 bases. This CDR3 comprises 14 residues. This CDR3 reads CASRGLAGDNEQFF. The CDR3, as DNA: TGTGCCAGCAGGGGACTAGCGGGCGACAATGAGCAGTTCTTC.